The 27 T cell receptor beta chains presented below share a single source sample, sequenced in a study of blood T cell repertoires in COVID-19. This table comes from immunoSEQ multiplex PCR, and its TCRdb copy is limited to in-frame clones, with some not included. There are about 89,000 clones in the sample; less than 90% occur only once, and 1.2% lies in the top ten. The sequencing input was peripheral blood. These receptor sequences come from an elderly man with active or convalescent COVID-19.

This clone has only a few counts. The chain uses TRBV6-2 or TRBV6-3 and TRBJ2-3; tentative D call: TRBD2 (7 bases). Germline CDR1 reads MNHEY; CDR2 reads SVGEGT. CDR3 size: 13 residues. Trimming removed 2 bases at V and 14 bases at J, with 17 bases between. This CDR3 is CASSYGAGHVGYF. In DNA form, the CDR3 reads TGTGCCAGCAGTTACGGAGCGGGACACGTAGGGTATTTT.

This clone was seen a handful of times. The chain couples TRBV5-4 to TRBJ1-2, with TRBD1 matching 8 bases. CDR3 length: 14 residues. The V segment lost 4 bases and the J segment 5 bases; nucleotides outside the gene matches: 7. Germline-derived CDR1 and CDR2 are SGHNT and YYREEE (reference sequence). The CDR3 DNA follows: TGTGCCAGCAGCCCGGGACAGGAGATTTATGGCTACACCTTC. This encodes CASSPGQEIYGYTF.

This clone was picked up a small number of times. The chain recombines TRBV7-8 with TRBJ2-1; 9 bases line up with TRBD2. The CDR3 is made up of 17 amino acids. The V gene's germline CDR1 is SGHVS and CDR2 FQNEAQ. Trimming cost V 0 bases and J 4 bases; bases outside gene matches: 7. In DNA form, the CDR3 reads TGTGCCAGCAGCTTAGCGAGGATGACTAGCGGATACAATGAGCAGTTCTTC. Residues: CASSLARMTSGYNEQFF.

CDR3 loop: CASSYSIGTASYEQYF. CDR3 DNA sequence: TGTGCCAGCAGTTACTCGATAGGGACAGCTTCCTACGAGCAGTACTTC. The chain carries TRBV6-2 or TRBV6-3 and TRBJ2-7; TRBD1 agrees at 7 bases. Looked up from germline, CDR1 is MNHEY and CDR2 is SVGEGT. This CDR3 has 16 amino acids. V lost 0 bases to trimming and J lost 1 base; unmatched junction nucleotides: 6.

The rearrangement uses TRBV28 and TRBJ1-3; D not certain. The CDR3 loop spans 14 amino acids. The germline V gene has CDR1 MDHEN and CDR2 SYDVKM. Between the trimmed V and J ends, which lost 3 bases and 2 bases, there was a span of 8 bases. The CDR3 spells CASSLSGAGNTIYF. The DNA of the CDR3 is TGTGCCAGCAGTTTGTCCGGGGCTGGAAACACCATATATTTT.

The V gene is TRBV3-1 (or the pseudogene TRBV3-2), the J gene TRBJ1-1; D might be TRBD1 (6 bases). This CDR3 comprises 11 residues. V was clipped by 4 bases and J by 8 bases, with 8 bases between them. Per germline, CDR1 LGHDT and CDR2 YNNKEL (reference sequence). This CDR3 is CASSLQGEAFF. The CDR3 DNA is TGTGCCAGCAGCCTACAGGGAGAAGCTTTCTTT.

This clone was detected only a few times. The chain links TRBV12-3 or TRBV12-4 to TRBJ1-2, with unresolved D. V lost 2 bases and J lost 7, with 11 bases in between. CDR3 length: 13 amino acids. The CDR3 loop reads CASSLNQEGGYTF. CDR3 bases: TGTGCCAGCAGTTTAAATCAGGAGGGTGGCTACACCTTC.

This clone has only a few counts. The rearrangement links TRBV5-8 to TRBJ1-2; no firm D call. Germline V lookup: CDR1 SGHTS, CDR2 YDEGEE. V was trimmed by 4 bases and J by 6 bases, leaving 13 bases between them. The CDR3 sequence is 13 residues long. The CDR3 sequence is CASSRLTSDGYTF. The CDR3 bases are TGTGCCAGCAGCCGACTAACCTCTGATGGCTACACCTTC.

The CDR3 here is CASSSRSTYSTDTQYF. The CDR3 bases are TGTGCCAGCAGCTCCCGATCGACATACTCCACAGATACGCAGTATTTT. The gene calls are TRBV7-9 and TRBJ2-3; D not certain. CDR3 length: 16 amino acids. V was shortened by 4 bases and J by 2 bases, with 16 bases between the two germline ends. CDR1 and CDR2 from the germline V gene are SEHNR and FQNEAQ (reference sequence).

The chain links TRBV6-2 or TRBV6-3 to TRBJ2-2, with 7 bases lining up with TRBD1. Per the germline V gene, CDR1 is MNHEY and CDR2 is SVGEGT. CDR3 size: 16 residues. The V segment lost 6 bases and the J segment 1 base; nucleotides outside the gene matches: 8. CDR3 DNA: TGTGCCAGCAGCCCTCCGGGACAGATGAACACCGGGGAGCTGTTTTTT. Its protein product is CASSPPGQMNTGELFF.

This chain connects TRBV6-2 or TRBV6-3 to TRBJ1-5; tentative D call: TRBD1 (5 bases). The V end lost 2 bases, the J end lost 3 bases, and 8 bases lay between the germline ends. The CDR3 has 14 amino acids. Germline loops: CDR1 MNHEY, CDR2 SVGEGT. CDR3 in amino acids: CASSYARDNQPQHF. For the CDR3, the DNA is TGTGCCAGCAGTTACGCCAGGGACAATCAGCCCCAGCATTTT.

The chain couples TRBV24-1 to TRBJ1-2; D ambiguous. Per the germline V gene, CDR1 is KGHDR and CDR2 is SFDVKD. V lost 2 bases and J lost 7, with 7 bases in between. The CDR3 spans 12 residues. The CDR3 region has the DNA TGTGCCACCAGTGATTGGAGCGGTGGCTACACCTTC. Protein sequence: CATSDWSGGYTF.

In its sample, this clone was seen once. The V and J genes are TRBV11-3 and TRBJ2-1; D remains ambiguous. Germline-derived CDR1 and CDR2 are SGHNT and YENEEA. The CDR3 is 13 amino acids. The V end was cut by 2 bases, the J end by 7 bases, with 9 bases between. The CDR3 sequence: CASSLNQRNEQFF. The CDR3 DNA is TGTGCCAGCAGCTTAAATCAGCGAAATGAGCAGTTCTTC.

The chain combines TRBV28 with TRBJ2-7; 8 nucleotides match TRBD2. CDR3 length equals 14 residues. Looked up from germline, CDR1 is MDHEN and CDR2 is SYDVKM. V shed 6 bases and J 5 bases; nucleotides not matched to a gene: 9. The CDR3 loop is CASRYGGRFNEQYF. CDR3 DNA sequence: TGTGCCAGCAGATATGGCGGGAGGTTTAACGAGCAGTACTTC.

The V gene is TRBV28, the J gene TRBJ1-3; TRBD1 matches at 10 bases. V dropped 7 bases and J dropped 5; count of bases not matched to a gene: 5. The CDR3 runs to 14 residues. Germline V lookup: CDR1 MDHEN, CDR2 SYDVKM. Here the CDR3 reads CASIRTGGRNTIYF. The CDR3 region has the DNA TGTGCCAGCATAAGGACAGGGGGTCGAAACACCATATATTTT.

The CDR3 loop reads CASTVTGRNEQFF. The DNA for the CDR3 is TGTGCCAGCACCGTGACAGGGCGCAATGAGCAGTTCTTC. This chain uses TRBV12-3 or TRBV12-4 with TRBJ2-1, with TRBD1 identical over 7 bases. This CDR3 has 13 amino acids. Trimming took 7 bases from V and 6 from J; bases not matched to a gene: 6.

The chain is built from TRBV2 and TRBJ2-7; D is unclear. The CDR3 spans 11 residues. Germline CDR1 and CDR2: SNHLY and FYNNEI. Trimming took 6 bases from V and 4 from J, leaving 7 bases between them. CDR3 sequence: CASRELYEQYF. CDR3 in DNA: TGTGCCAGCAGGGAGCTTTACGAGCAGTACTTC.

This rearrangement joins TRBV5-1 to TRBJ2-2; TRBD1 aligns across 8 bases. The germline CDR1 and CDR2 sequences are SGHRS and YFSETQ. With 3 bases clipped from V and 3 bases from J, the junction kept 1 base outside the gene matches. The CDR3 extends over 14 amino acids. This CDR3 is CASSSGQDTGELFF. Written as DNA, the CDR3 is TGCGCCAGCAGCTCGGGACAGGACACCGGGGAGCTGTTTTTT.

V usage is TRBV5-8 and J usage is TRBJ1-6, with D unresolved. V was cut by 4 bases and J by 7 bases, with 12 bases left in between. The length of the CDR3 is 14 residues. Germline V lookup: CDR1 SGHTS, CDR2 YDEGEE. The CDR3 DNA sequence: TGTGCCAGCAGCCTGAGGCTGTCAAATTCACCCCTCCACTTT. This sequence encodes CASSLRLSNSPLHF.

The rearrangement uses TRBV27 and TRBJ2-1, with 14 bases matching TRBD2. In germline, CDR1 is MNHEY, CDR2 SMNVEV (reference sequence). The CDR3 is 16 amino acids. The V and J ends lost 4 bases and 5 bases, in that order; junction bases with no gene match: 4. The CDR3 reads CASSSPTSGRDNEQFF. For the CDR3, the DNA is TGTGCCAGCAGTTCCCCGACTAGCGGGAGGGACAATGAGCAGTTCTTC.

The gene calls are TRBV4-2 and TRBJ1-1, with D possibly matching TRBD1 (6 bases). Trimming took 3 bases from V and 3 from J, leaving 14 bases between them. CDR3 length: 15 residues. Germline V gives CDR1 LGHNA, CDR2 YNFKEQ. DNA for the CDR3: TGTGCCAGCAGCCAGCAACAGGGTGTAGACACTGAAGCTTTCTTT. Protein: CASSQQQGVDTEAFF.

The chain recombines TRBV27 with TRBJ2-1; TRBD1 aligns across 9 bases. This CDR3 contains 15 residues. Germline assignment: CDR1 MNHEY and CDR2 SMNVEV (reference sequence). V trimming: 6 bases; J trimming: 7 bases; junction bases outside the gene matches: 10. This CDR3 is CASRTPGQGRNEQFF. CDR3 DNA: TGTGCCAGCAGAACACCGGGACAGGGTAGGAATGAGCAGTTCTTC.

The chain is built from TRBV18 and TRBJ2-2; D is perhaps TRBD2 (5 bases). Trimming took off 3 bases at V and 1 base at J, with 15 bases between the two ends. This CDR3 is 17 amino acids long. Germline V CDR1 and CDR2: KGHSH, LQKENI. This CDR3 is CASSPRSAHGNTGELFF. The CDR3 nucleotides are TGTGCCAGCTCACCGCGTAGCGCCCACGGGAACACCGGGGAGCTGTTTTTT.

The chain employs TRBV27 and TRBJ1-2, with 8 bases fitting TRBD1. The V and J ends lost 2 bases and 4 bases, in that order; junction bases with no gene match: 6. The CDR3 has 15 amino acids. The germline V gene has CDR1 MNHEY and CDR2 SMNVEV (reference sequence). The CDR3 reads CASSLRTGPIYGYTF. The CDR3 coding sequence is TGTGCCAGCAGTTTACGGACAGGGCCGATCTATGGCTACACCTTC.

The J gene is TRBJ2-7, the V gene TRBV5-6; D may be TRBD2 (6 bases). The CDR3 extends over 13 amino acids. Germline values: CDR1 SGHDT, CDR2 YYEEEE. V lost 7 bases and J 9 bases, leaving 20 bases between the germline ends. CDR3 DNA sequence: TGTGCCAGCTCCACTGGGCCCACCGGGGGGCAGTACTTC. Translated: CASSTGPTGGQYF.

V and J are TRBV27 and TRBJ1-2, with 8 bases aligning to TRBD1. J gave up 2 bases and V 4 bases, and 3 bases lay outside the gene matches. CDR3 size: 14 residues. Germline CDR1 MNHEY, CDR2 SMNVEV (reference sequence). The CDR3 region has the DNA TGTGCCAGCAGTTCCGCAGGGGGCAACTATGGCTACACCTTC. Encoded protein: CASSSAGGNYGYTF.

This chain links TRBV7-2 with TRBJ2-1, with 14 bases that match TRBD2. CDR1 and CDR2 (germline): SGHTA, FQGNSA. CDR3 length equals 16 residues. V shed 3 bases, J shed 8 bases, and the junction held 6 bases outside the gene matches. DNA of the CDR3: TGTGCCAGCAGCTTCCGCGGGACTAGCGGGAGTGATGAGCAGTTCTTC. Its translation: CASSFRGTSGSDEQFF. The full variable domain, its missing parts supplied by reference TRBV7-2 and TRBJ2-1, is GAGVSQSPSNKVTEKGKDVELRCDPISGHTALYWYRQSLGQGLEFLIYFQGNSAPDKSGLPSDRFSAERTGGSVSTLTIQRTQQEDSAVYLCASSFRGTSGSDEQFFGPGTRLTVL.